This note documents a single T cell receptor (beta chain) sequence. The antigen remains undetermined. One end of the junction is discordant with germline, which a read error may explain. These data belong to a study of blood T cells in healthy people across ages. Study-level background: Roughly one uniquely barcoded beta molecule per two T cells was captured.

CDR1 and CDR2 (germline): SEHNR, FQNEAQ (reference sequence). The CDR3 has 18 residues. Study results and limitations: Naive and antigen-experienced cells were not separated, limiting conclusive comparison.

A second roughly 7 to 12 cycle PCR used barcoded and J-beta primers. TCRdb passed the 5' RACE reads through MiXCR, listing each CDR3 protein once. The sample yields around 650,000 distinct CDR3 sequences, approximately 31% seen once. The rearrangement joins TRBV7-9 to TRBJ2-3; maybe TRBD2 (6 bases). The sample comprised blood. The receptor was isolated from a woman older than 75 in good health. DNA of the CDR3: TGTGCCAGCAGCTCCAACATAGGACGAGCGGGCAACACAGGTACGCAGTATTTT. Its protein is CASSSNIGRAGNTGTQYF. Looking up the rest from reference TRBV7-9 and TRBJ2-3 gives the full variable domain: DTGVSQNPRHKITKRGQNVTFRCDPISEHNRLYWYRQTLGQGPEFLTYFQNEAQLEKSRLLSDRFSAERPKGSFSTLEIQRTEQGDSAMYLCASSSNIGRAGNTGTQYFGPGTRLTVL.